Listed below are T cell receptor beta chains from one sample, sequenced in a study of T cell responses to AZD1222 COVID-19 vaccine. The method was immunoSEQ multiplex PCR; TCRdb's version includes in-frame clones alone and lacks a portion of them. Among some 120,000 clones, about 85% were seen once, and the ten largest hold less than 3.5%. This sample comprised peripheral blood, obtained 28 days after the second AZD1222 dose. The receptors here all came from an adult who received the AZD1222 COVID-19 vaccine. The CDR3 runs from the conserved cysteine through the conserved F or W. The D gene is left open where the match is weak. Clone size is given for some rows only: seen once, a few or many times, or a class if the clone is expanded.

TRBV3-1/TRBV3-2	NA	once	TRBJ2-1	CASSQGGSVVSEQFF	TGTGCCAGCAGCCAAGGAGGCAGCGTAGTCAGTGAGCAGTTCTTC
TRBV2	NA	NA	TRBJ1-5	CASNLEGYQPQHF	TGTGCCAGCAATTTGGAGGGCTATCAGCCCCAGCATTTT
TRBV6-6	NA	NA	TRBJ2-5	CASSSGGRQETQYF	TGTGCCAGCAGCTCCGGGGGGCGTCAAGAGACCCAGTACTTC
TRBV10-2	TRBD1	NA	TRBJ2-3	CASQPRGRNTQYF	TGCGCCAGCCAGCCCAGGGGGCGAAATACGCAGTATTTT
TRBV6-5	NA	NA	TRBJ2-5	CASRGFQETQYF	TGTGCCAGCAGGGGATTCCAAGAGACCCAGTACTTC
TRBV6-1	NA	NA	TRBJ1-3	CASSERQYSSGNTIYF	TGTGCCAGCAGTGAAAGGCAGTACTCCTCTGGAAACACCATATATTTT
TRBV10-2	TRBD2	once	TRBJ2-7	CASHNSGGALEQYF	TGCGCCAGCCATAATAGCGGGGGGGCGTTGGAGCAGTACTTC
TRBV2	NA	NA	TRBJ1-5	CASSVEAPSNQPQHF	TGTGCCAGCAGTGTTGAGGCCCCAAGCAATCAGCCCCAGCATTTT
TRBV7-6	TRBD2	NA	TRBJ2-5	CASSLGTSGGAFETQYF	TGTGCCAGCAGCTTGGGGACTAGCGGGGGGGCCTTTGAGACCCAGTACTTC
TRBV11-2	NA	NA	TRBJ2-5	CASSLPGGETQYF	TGTGCCAGCAGCCTTCCAGGGGGGGAGACCCAGTACTTC
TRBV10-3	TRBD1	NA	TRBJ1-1	CAISAGQGAGNTEAFF	TGTGCCATCAGCGCTGGACAGGGGGCAGGGAACACTGAAGCTTTCTTT
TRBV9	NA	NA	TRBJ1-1	CASSTSGGEAFF	TGTGCCAGCAGCACCTCCGGGGGGGAAGCTTTCTTT
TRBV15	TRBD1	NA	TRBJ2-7	CATSKGGTGVDEQYF	TGTGCCACCAGCAAGGGGGGGACAGGGGTCGACGAGCAGTACTTC
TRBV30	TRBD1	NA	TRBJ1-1	CAWSVGRGHLRTEAFF	TGTGCCTGGAGTGTTGGCAGGGGGCATTTGCGGACTGAAGCTTTCTTT
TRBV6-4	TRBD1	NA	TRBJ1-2	CASSGLTGLYGYTF	TGTGCCAGCAGTGGCTTGACAGGGCTATATGGCTACACCTTC
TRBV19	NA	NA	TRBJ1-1	CASSSLRGPRKAFF	TGTGCCAGTAGTTCCCTAAGGGGCCCGAGAAAAGCTTTCTTT
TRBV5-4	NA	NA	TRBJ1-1	CASSLGQYGNTEAFF	TGTGCCAGCAGCCTCGGACAGTATGGGAACACTGAAGCTTTCTTT
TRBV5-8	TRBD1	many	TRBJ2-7	CASSPETGNEQYF	TGTGCCAGCAGCCCGGAGACAGGGAACGAGCAGTACTTC
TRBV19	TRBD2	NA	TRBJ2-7	CASSIRGGGAYEQYF	TGTGCCAGTAGTATTCGTGGCGGGGGGGCCTACGAGCAGTACTTC
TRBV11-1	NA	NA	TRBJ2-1	CASSLMLTYNEQFF	TGTGCCAGCAGCCTCATGCTAACTTACAATGAGCAGTTCTTC
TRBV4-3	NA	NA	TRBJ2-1	CASSRRSSYNEQFF	TGCGCCAGCAGCCGAAGATCCTCCTACAATGAGCAGTTCTTC
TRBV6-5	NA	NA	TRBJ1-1	CASGQDTEAFF	TGTGCCAGCGGGCAGGACACTGAAGCTTTCTTT
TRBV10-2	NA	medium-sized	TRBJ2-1	CASRYRVPNEQFF	TGCGCCAGCAGATACAGGGTCCCGAATGAGCAGTTCTTC
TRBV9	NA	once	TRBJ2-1	CASSESGGPGSYNEQFF	TGTGCCAGCAGCGAATCCGGGGGGCCAGGGTCCTACAATGAGCAGTTCTTC
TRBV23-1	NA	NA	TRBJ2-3	CASSQSIVTGNLPDTQYF	TGCGCCAGCAGTCAATCGATTGTAACAGGTAACCTCCCGGATACGCAGTATTTT
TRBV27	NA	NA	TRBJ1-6	CASGSNSYNSPLHF	TGTGCCAGCGGCAGCAACTCCTATAATTCACCCCTCCACTTT
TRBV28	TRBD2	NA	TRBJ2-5	CASSLSGGQTQYF	TGTGCCAGCAGTTTATCGGGGGGGCAGACCCAGTACTTC
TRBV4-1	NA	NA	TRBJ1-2	CASSQDPQGNYGYTF	TGCGCCAGCAGCCAAGACCCACAGGGAAACTATGGCTACACCTTC
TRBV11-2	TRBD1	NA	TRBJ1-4	CASSLADRGQEKLFF	TGTGCCAGCAGCTTAGCGGACAGGGGGCAAGAAAAACTGTTTTTT
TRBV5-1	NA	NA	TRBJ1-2	CASSLVAGRGYTF	TGCGCCAGCAGCTTGGTTGCAGGGCGTGGCTACACCTTC
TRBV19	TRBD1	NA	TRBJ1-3	CASSTGQGSSGNTIYF	TGTGCCAGTAGTACTGGACAGGGGAGCTCTGGAAACACCATATATTTT
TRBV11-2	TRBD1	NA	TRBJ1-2	CASSLNRGPDYTF	TGTGCCAGCAGCTTAAACAGGGGACCTGACTACACCTTC
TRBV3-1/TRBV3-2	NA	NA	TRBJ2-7	CASSQPLVGGYEQYF	TGTGCCAGCAGCCAACCCCTGGTCGGGGGCTACGAGCAGTACTTC
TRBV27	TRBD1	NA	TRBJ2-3	CASSSWTGGRDTQYF	TGTGCCAGCAGTTCCTGGACAGGGGGAAGAGATACGCAGTATTTT
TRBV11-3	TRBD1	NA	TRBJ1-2	CASRPTGGVGYTF	TGTGCCAGCAGACCAACAGGGGGCGTAGGCTACACCTTC
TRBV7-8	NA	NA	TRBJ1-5	CASSLVWASNQPQHF	TGTGCCAGCAGCTTAGTTTGGGCCAGCAATCAGCCCCAGCATTTT
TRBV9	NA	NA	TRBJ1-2	CASSVDGNYGYTF	TGTGCCAGCAGCGTAGACGGCAACTATGGCTACACCTTC
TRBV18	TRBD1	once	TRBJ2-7	CASSPLGTGVFEQYF	TGTGCCAGCTCACCCCTAGGGACAGGGGTATTCGAGCAGTACTTC
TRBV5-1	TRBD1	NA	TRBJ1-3	CASSVGQLGNTIYF	TGCGCCAGCAGCGTGGGACAGTTGGGAAACACCATATATTTT
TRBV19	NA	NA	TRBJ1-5	CASSMASNQPQHF	TGTGCCAGTAGTATGGCCAGCAATCAGCCCCAGCATTTT
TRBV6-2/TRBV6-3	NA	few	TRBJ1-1	CASSYDYRMNTEAFF	TGTGCCAGCAGTTACGATTACAGAATGAACACTGAAGCTTTCTTT
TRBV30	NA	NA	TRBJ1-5	CAWSVKGISQPQHF	TGTGCCTGGAGTGTTAAGGGAATCTCTCAGCCCCAGCATTTT
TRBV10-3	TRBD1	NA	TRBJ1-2	CAISPNRGISYTF	TGTGCCATCAGCCCGAACAGGGGGATAAGCTACACCTTC